The 25 T cell receptor beta chains below were found in one sample sequenced in a study of cytomegalovirus exposure and HLA in healthy donors (dated by TCRdb to 2015 to 2018). The protocol used for the library was the immunoSEQ multiplex PCR assay. For the multiplex PCR, a mixture combining 60 forward primers for TCR Vbeta segments and 13 reverse primers for TCR Jbeta segments was used. TCRdb took this table from immuneACCESS and kept in-frame rearrangements with V and J called. Such tables lack part of the clones; where checked against another copy, unresolved V genes explain under half of the gap, and the rest is unexplained. This sample lists some 250,000 clones; 70% to 90% were detected once. The ten largest clonotypes hold 8% of the sample. Material for sequencing was PBMCs. All receptors come from a woman aged 55-70 years in good health and CMV-seropositive.

In its sample, this clone was seen a few times. V usage is TRBV11-2 and J usage is TRBJ1-3, with TRBD1 as a possible D gene (6 bases). The germline V gene has CDR1 SGHAT and CDR2 FQNNGV. The CDR3 runs to 14 residues. Trimming cost V 8 bases and J 4 bases, with 15 bases left between them. The CDR3 sequence is CASALTGTGNTIYF. The CDR3 nucleotides are TGTGCCAGCGCACTAACAGGGACCGGAAACACCATATATTTT.

This clone was detected a few times. This chain connects TRBV9 to TRBJ1-4, with 8 nucleotides matching TRBD1. Germline CDR1 SGDLS, CDR2 YYNGEE. The CDR3 is 15 residues long. V trimming: 6 bases; J trimming: 5 bases; junction bases outside the gene matches: 9. CDR3 loop: CASNLGGQANEKLFF. The CDR3 DNA reads as TGTGCCAGCAACCTTGGGGGACAGGCGAATGAAAAACTGTTTTTT.

In regard to this clone: The sample contains more than one DNA sequence encoding this CDR3. V usage is TRBV28 and J usage is TRBJ2-1; D unresolved. The CDR3 sequence is 11 residues long. V was clipped by 6 bases and J by 3 bases, with 3 bases between them. Germline CDR1 reads MDHEN; CDR2 reads SYDVKM. CDR3 amino acids: CASSLYNEQFF. The CDR3 bases are TGTGCCAGCAGCCTCTACAATGAGCAGTTCTTC.

J is TRBJ1-1 and V is TRBV5-1; 9 bases map to TRBD1. With 5 bases clipped from V and 4 bases from J, the junction kept 6 bases outside the gene matches. Germline CDR1 SGHRS, CDR2 YFSETQ. The CDR3 length is 14 residues. The CDR3 region has the DNA TGCGCCAGCAGACGAGCGGACAGGGGCACTGAAGCTTTCTTT. It codes for CASRRADRGTEAFF.

CDR3 DNA sequence: TGTGCCAGCAGCCTTCTGACGGGAGGAGCAGATACGCAGTATTTT. This codes for CASSLLTGGADTQYF. V and J are TRBV14 and TRBJ2-3; TRBD2 matches 7 bases. This CDR3 is 15 amino acids long. The germline V gene has CDR1 SGHDN and CDR2 FVKESK. V shed 4 bases, J shed 4 bases, and the junction held 8 bases outside the gene matches.

V usage is TRBV6-6 and J usage is TRBJ1-2; 7 bases agree with TRBD1. Trimming cost V 10 bases and J 4 bases; bases outside gene matches: 9. The CDR3 covers 13 residues. The germline CDR1 and CDR2 sequences are MNHNY and SVGAGI (reference sequence). The chain's CDR3 is CATTGQRGYGYTF. The CDR3 nucleotides are TGTGCCACCACGGGACAGAGAGGCTATGGCTACACCTTC.

A single count supports this clone. This rearrangement joins TRBV5-1 to TRBJ1-6; TRBD1 might be the D (6 bases). The V end was cut by 8 bases, the J end by 7 bases, with 16 bases between. This CDR3 spans 14 amino acids. In germline, CDR1 is SGHRS, CDR2 YFSETQ. The CDR3 spells CASSGALRNSPLHF. The CDR3 DNA sequence: TGCGCCAGTTCAGGGGCCCTAAGGAATTCACCCCTCCACTTT.

The gene calls are TRBV7-9 and TRBJ1-4; D unresolved. Looked up from germline, CDR1 is SEHNR and CDR2 is FQNEAQ (reference sequence). This CDR3 has 15 residues. V was pared by 1 base and J by 5 bases, with 11 bases between. The CDR3 coding sequence is TGTGCCAGCAGCTTAGGCGATAGATTAAATGAAAAACTGTTTTTT. It is translated as CASSLGDRLNEKLFF.

This rearrangement joins TRBV19 to TRBJ2-2; a possible D gene is TRBD1 (6 bases). Trimming left V 3 bases short and J 1 base short, with 9 bases between. The CDR3 covers 15 residues. Per the germline V gene, CDR1 is LNHDA and CDR2 is SQIVND (reference sequence). CDR3 amino acids: CASSISGVNTGELFF. The CDR3 nucleotides are TGTGCCAGTAGTATTTCAGGGGTGAACACCGGGGAGCTGTTTTTT.

This clone was picked up one time. The chain recombines TRBV7-3 with TRBJ2-1; the match to TRBD2 covers 9 bases. Germline CDR1 reads SGHTA; CDR2 reads FQGTGA. V trimming: 2 bases; J trimming: 4 bases; junction bases outside the gene matches: 6. This CDR3 spans 16 amino acids. The CDR3 nucleotides are TGTGCCAGCAGCTTATCACGCGGGAGGGGGTACAATGAGCAGTTCTTC. Its protein product is CASSLSRGRGYNEQFF.

V gene TRBV30 combines with J gene TRBJ1-2; 11 bases line up with TRBD1. The CDR3 extends over 11 amino acids. Germline CDR1 and CDR2: GTSNPN and SVGIG (reference sequence). Trimming at V came to 8 bases and at J to 8 bases, leaving 4 bases not matched to a gene. CDR3 sequence (DNA): TGTGCCATCGGGACAGGGGGAGGCTACACCTTC. This gives the protein CAIGTGGGYTF.

The V call is TRBV27, the J call TRBJ2-3; unclear D gene. V was clipped by 4 bases and J by 3 bases, with 8 bases between them. The CDR3 has 13 residues. CDR1 is MNHEY and CDR2 is SMNVEV in the germline V gene (reference sequence). This chain's CDR3 is CASSSTITDTQYF. As DNA, the CDR3 is TGTGCCAGCAGTTCGACAATAACAGATACGCAGTATTTT.

This rearrangement joins TRBV28 to TRBJ1-2; 7 nucleotides align to TRBD1. V lost 5 bases to trimming and J lost 4 bases; unmatched junction nucleotides: 1. This CDR3 contains 12 residues. Germline V CDR1 and CDR2: MDHEN, SYDVKM. The DNA of the CDR3 is TGTGCCAGCAGTCAGGGGGGCTATGGCTACACCTTC. Amino acids: CASSQGGYGYTF.

The chain is built from TRBV9 and TRBJ2-3; 10 bases match TRBD2. Germline loops: CDR1 SGDLS, CDR2 YYNGEE. The CDR3 has 16 amino acids. J was trimmed by 2 bases and V by 4 bases; bases with no gene match: 7. This CDR3 reads CASSKDSGRSTDTQYF. In DNA form, the CDR3 reads TGTGCCAGCAGCAAGGATAGCGGGAGGTCCACAGATACGCAGTATTTT.

This clone was seen more than once but under ten times. The chain joins TRBV2 to TRBJ2-5; 8 nucleotides match TRBD1. The J call is uncertain, as TRBJ2-7 better fits the DNA end. Germline-derived CDR1 and CDR2 are SNHLY and FYNNEI. CDR3 length: 14 amino acids. The CDR3 spells CASSSDRGSYEQYF. In DNA form, the CDR3 reads TGTGCCAGCAGTTCAGACAGGGGATCCTACGAGCAGTACTTC.

The V and J genes are TRBV2 and TRBJ2-1; D not resolved. With 4 bases removed from V and 7 bases from J, the gap between germline ends came to 8 bases. The germline V gene encodes CDR1 SNHLY and CDR2 FYNNEI. The CDR3 is 12 residues long. The CDR3 sequence is CASSGDRNEQFF. The CDR3 DNA is TGTGCCAGCAGTGGCGATCGGAATGAGCAGTTCTTC.

On this clone: The sample carries other DNA sequences with the same CDR3. V and J are TRBV5-6 and TRBJ2-1, with D hard to call. CDR1 is SGHDT and CDR2 is YYEEEE in the germline V gene. CDR3 length: 15 amino acids. Trimming pared 0 bases from V and 0 bases from J, leaving 7 bases between. CDR3 nucleotides: TGTGCCAGCAGCTTGGGACGGAGCTCCTACAATGAGCAGTTCTTC. It specifies CASSLGRSSYNEQFF. The full variable domain, with the rest looked up from reference TRBV5-6 and TRBJ2-1, is DAGVTQSPTHLIKTRGQQVTLRCSPKSGHDTVSWYQQALGQGPQFIFQYYEEEERQRGNFPDRFSGHQFPNYSSELNVNALLLGDSALYLCASSLGRSSYNEQFFGPGTRLTVL.

A few counts support this clone. The CDR3 protein is CASSPLWRDSYNEQFF. In DNA form, the CDR3 reads TGTGCCAGCAGCCCCCTCTGGAGGGACTCCTACAATGAGCAGTTCTTC. The J gene is TRBJ2-1, the V gene TRBV11-2; possible D gene TRBD2, 6 bases. The CDR3 is 16 amino acids. Germline V gene sequence: CDR1 SGHAT, CDR2 FQNNGV. Trimming pared 5 bases from V and 0 bases from J, leaving 14 bases between.

The rearrangement joins TRBV19 to TRBJ1-5; 8 bases fit TRBD1. The V and J ends lost 5 bases and 2 bases, in that order; junction bases with no gene match: 5. This CDR3 is built from 15 residues. The germline gives CDR1 LNHDA, CDR2 SQIVND (reference sequence). This CDR3 is CASSPPQGGNQPQHF. DNA of the CDR3: TGTGCCAGTAGTCCTCCACAGGGGGGCAATCAGCCCCAGCATTTT.

J is TRBJ2-7 and V is TRBV27, with TRBD2 as a possible D gene (6 bases). V lost 11 bases and J 1 base, leaving 15 bases between the germline ends. The CDR3 loop spans 13 amino acids. The germline CDR1 and CDR2 sequences are MNHEY and SMNVEV (reference sequence). The CDR3 protein is CAAGTVDSYEQYF. The CDR3 DNA reads TGTGCCGCAGGGACTGTCGATTCCTACGAGCAGTACTTC.

The J gene is TRBJ1-6, the V gene TRBV27; D gene ambiguous. Germline CDR1 MNHEY, CDR2 SMNVEV (reference sequence). Trimming stripped 8 bases from V and 10 bases from J, with 18 bases between. The CDR3 loop spans 14 amino acids. The CDR3 loop is CASHPLSGNSPLHF. The DNA of the CDR3 is TGTGCCAGCCACCCCTTGAGCGGGAACTCACCCCTCCACTTT.

The chain joins TRBV2 to TRBJ1-2; 7 bases agree with TRBD1. The CDR3 has 14 amino acids. Germline V gene lookup returns CDR1 SNHLY and CDR2 FYNNEI. V was clipped by 6 bases and J by 4 bases; unmatched bases: 8. The chain's CDR3 is CASSRDSEGYGYTF. CDR3 bases: TGTGCCAGCAGCCGGGACAGTGAGGGCTATGGCTACACCTTC.

This clone was detected a few times. V usage is TRBV29-1 and J usage is TRBJ1-1; D is perhaps TRBD1 (5 bases). Germline V lookup: CDR1 SQVTM, CDR2 ANQGSEA. V lost 3 bases and J 0 bases, leaving 8 bases between the germline ends. The CDR3 extends over 13 amino acids. Here the CDR3 reads CSVDRGLNTEAFF. In DNA form, the CDR3 reads TGCAGCGTTGATCGGGGGTTGAACACTGAAGCTTTCTTT.

V is TRBV7-3 and J is TRBJ2-1, with a tentative D call TRBD2 (5 bases). This CDR3 is built from 14 residues. Germline V gene sequence: CDR1 SGHTA, CDR2 FQGTGA. V was trimmed by 1 base and J by 5 bases, leaving 9 bases between them. The CDR3 reads CASSLIGDDNEQFF. CDR3 in DNA: TGTGCCAGCAGCTTAATCGGGGATGACAATGAGCAGTTCTTC.

This chain connects TRBV5-1 to TRBJ1-4, with 7 nucleotides matching TRBD1. Germline CDR1 reads SGHRS; CDR2 reads YFSETQ. The CDR3 sequence is 13 residues long. The trim removed 7 bases at V and 6 bases at J, leaving 6 bases unmatched. CDR3 coding DNA: TGCGCCAGCCACAGGGGTGGCGATGAAAAACTGTTTTTT. It specifies CASHRGGDEKLFF. The variable domain in full, completed from reference TRBV5-1 and TRBJ1-4, reads KAGVTQTPRYLIKTRGQQVTLSCSPISGHRSVSWYQQTPGQGLQFLFEYFSETQRNKGNFPGRFSGRQFSNSRSEMNVSTLELGDSALYLCASHRGGDEKLFFGSGTQLSVL.